This T cell receptor beta chain was retrieved from a study of blood T cell repertoires in COVID-19. Across the study: Sites in the United States, Italy and Spain provided acute and convalescent COVID-19 samples. Nucleic acid was either cDNA or gDNA, and it came from T cells, B-cell-depleted T cells, or PBMCs.

This table comes from immunoSEQ multiplex PCR, and its TCRdb copy is limited to in-frame clones, with some not included. Among 150,000 to 180,000 clones listed, 84% were seen once. From germline, CDR1 is LNHNV and CDR2 YYDKDF (reference sequence). This CDR3 has 15 amino acids. V was pared by 2 bases and J by 1 base, with 12 bases between. This chain connects TRBV15 to TRBJ2-7, with a possible D match to TRBD1 (5 bases). Sequenced sample: peripheral blood. This receptor was obtained from a woman aged 45-65 years with acute or convalescent COVID-19. This CDR3 is CATSRLGADSYEQYF. The DNA of the CDR3 is TGTGCCACCAGCAGATTAGGGGCAGATTCCTACGAGCAGTACTTC.